This is a list of T cell receptor beta chains from one sample in a study of blood T cell repertoires in COVID-19. Libraries were prepared by immunoSEQ multiplex PCR; TCRdb keeps only in-frame clonotypes and omits some of them. Among 100,000 to 150,000 clones listed, around 81% were seen once. The specimen sequenced was peripheral blood. Receptors originate from a man between 25 and 39 years old with COVID-19, enrolled during active disease. CDR3s include the opening cysteine and the closing phenylalanine or tryptophan. The D gene is left open where the match is weak. Rows may omit the clone size; those that give it use once, few, many or a size class.

J: TRBJ2-1
V: TRBV4-3
size: few
D: TRBD2
CDR3: CASSQSSGGASEQFF

J: TRBJ2-5
V: TRBV29-1
size: few
D: .
CDR3: CSVRDTQETQYF

J: TRBJ2-5
V: TRBV5-4
size: once
D: TRBD2
CDR3: CASSEATGTSYRETQYF

J: TRBJ1-1
V: TRBV6-1
size: .
D: .
CDR3: CASSDRGKGRTEAFF

J: TRBJ2-7
V: TRBV29-1
size: .
D: .
CDR3: CSALAVTYEQYF

J: TRBJ1-5
V: TRBV27
size: .
D: TRBD1
CDR3: CASSLRDRDQPQHF

J: TRBJ2-1
V: TRBV19
size: .
D: .
CDR3: CASSQSDEQFF

J: TRBJ1-2
V: TRBV7-3
size: .
D: .
CDR3: CASSLTGPRDYGYTF

J: TRBJ1-6
V: TRBV30
size: .
D: TRBD1
CDR3: CAWSIGQGNSPLHF

J: TRBJ1-4
V: TRBV18
size: .
D: TRBD1
CDR3: CASSPPTGGNEKLFF

J: TRBJ1-6
V: TRBV28
size: .
D: .
CDR3: CASSFSQLGYNSPLHF

J: TRBJ1-2
V: TRBV29-1
size: .
D: TRBD1
CDR3: CSVEGTGTNYGYTF

J: TRBJ2-2
V: TRBV6-2/TRBV6-3
size: .
D: TRBD2
CDR3: CASSYPSASGGPNTGELFF

J: TRBJ2-2
V: TRBV5-1
size: .
D: .
CDR3: CASSLEPATNTGELFF

J: TRBJ1-5
V: TRBV14
size: .
D: .
CDR3: CASSKGVLGSQHF

J: TRBJ2-7
V: TRBV30
size: few
D: TRBD2
CDR3: CAWRTSGGVYEQYF

J: TRBJ1-6
V: TRBV30
size: once
D: .
CDR3: CAWSSGGYNSPLHF

J: TRBJ1-3
V: TRBV30
size: .
D: .
CDR3: CAWRQGPGNTIYF

J: TRBJ1-2
V: TRBV20-1
size: .
D: TRBD1
CDR3: CSASYVTGQGAYYGYTF

J: TRBJ2-3
V: TRBV6-5
size: .
D: .
CDR3: CASSQDWLTQYF

J: TRBJ1-2
V: TRBV19
size: once
D: .
CDR3: CASSIRDPLYGYTF

J: TRBJ1-3
V: TRBV7-2
size: .
D: .
CDR3: CASSFFSPRRSSGNTIYF

J: TRBJ2-3
V: TRBV3-1/TRBV3-2
size: .
D: TRBD2
CDR3: CASSQGRTSLTDTQYF

J: TRBJ1-2
V: TRBV30
size: .
D: .
CDR3: CAWSVRRGIYGYTF

J: TRBJ1-4
V: TRBV3-1/TRBV3-2
size: .
D: .
CDR3: CASSQGREKLFF

J: TRBJ2-1
V: TRBV7-9
size: .
D: TRBD1
CDR3: CASNRGQGIFDEQFF

J: TRBJ2-1
V: TRBV24-1
size: few
D: TRBD2
CDR3: CATRETSGNNEQFF

J: TRBJ1-2
V: TRBV5-6
size: .
D: .
CDR3: CASSLGGSQKGYTF

J: TRBJ2-1
V: TRBV12-5
size: .
D: .
CDR3: CASGSAGLQSLQQFF

J: TRBJ2-1
V: TRBV4-1
size: .
D: TRBD1
CDR3: CASSQGSPRGLYNEQFF

J: TRBJ2-2
V: TRBV28
size: .
D: .
CDR3: CASSFLGATGELFF

J: TRBJ1-2
V: TRBV29-1
size: once
D: TRBD1
CDR3: CSVEGTGNNYGYTF

J: TRBJ1-2
V: TRBV18
size: .
D: .
CDR3: CASSPRFGSKAGPLYGYTF

J: TRBJ1-1
V: TRBV18
size: once
D: TRBD1
CDR3: CASSRTQGVGTEAFF

J: TRBJ1-5
V: TRBV29-1
size: many
D: .
CDR3: CSVRRDSNQPQHF

J: TRBJ1-2
V: TRBV7-9
size: few
D: .
CDR3: CASSLGQLYGYTF